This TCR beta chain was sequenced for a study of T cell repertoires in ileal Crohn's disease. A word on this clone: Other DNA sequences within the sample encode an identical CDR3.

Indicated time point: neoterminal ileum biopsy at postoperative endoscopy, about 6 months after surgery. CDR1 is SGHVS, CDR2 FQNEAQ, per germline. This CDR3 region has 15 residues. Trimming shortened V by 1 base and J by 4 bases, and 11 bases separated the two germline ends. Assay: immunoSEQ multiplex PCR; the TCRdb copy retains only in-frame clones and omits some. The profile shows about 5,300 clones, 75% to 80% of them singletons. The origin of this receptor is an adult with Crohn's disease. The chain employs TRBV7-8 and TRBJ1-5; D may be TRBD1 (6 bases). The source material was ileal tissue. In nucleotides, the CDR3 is TGTGCCAGCAGCTTAGTTGTCAGGGGAAATCAGCCCCAGCATTTT. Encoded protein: CASSLVVRGNQPQHF.